Given below is one T cell receptor (beta chain) in context. Study processing details: Estimation of nucleated cell counts was performed using reference gene primer amplification. Sequencing was performed with immunoSEQ multiplex PCR; in TCRdb, only in-frame clones are kept and a portion is missing. That table gives V, J and clone size, and the DNA gave D and trimming. The sample has 150,000 to 200,000 clones; nearly 80% are singletons. This sample was included in a study of blood T cell repertoires in COVID-19. Overall study context: Specimens from acute and convalescent COVID-19 originated in the United States, Italy and Spain. T cells, B-cell-depleted T cells, or PBMCs provided the cDNA or gDNA that served as material.

The source of this sequence is a woman aged 70-85 years with acute or convalescent COVID-19. The material sequenced was peripheral blood.

CDR3 amino acids: CASSAPGQGQPQHF. CDR3 sequence (DNA): TGTGCCAGTAGTGCCCCCGGACAGGGCCAGCCCCAGCATTTT. V is TRBV19 and J is TRBJ1-5, with TRBD1 identical over 8 bases. This CDR3 is built from 14 residues. The V gene's germline CDR1 is LNHDA and CDR2 SQIVND (reference sequence). V trimming: 5 bases; J trimming: 7 bases; junction bases outside the gene matches: 7.